Below, 9 T cell receptor beta chains from the same sample are listed, as sequenced in a study of T-cell memory formation after mild COVID-19. Via MiXCR, TCRdb re-called the 5' RACE reads, giving one row per CDR3 protein. This sample yields roughly 42,000 distinct CDR3 sequences, of which 7.3% are seen a single time; 1.2% to 1.5% belongs to the top ten. Sequenced: PBMCs or a T cell subset sorted from them (not recorded which). All receptors derive from a man in his late teens or twenties who had mild COVID-19 (a few samples of this study predate the infection). Cell type and time point are not known.

The chain has TRBV9 and TRBJ1-6; D ambiguous. The CDR3 is made up of 15 amino acids. Germline V lookup: CDR1 SGDLS, CDR2 YYNGEE. Trimming removed 2 bases from V and 7 bases from J, with 13 bases in between. CDR3 coding DNA: TGTGCCAGCAGCGTCACCGGGTACTCCAATTCACCCCTCCACTTT. Translated, it gives CASSVTGYSNSPLHF.

The chain employs TRBV2 and TRBJ1-2; D is possibly TRBD1 (5 bases). Per the germline V gene, CDR1 is SNHLY and CDR2 is FYNNEI. V lost 5 bases and J 7 bases, leaving 17 bases between the germline ends. The CDR3 contains 14 residues. CDR3 coding DNA: TGTGCCAGCAGTCCACGGACACCTATGCGTGGCTACACCTTC. The encoded protein is CASSPRTPMRGYTF.

This clonotype occurred many times. The V call is TRBV7-2, the J call TRBJ2-5; D is undetermined. With 5 bases removed from V and 0 bases from J, the gap between germline ends came to 10 bases. The CDR3 has 14 amino acids. The germline V gene has CDR1 SGHTA and CDR2 FQGNSA. The CDR3 here is CASSRETYQETQYF. As DNA, the CDR3 is TGTGCCAGCAGCCGAGAGACGTACCAAGAGACCCAGTACTTC.

This chain connects TRBV6-6 to TRBJ1-1; 8 bases match TRBD1. Looked up from germline, CDR1 is MNHNY and CDR2 is SVGAGI (reference sequence). This CDR3 region has 14 residues. Unmatched junction bases numbered 13, after V lost 5 bases and J lost 11 bases. The CDR3 sequence is CASSPLGQGGKAFF. The CDR3 nucleotides are TGTGCCAGCAGTCCCCTCGGACAGGGTGGGAAGGCTTTCTTT.

On this clonotype itself: One end of the junction is discordant with germline, which a read error may explain. The chain employs TRBV7-7 and TRBJ2-2; D not resolved. CDR1 is SSHAT, CDR2 FNYEAQ, per germline (reference sequence). The CDR3 length is 14 residues. The CDR3 protein is CASSVEANTGELFF. The DNA of the CDR3 is TGTGCTAGCAGCGTGGAAGCGAACACCGGGGAGCTGTTTTTT.

The chain carries TRBV25-1 and TRBJ1-2; perhaps TRBD1 as D (5 bases). CDR1 and CDR2 from the germline V gene are MGHDK and SYGVNS. The CDR3 runs 14 residues. The ends were cut back, 1 base at V and 2 bases at J, with 8 bases in the middle. CDR3 residues: CASSEFGGNYGYTF. The CDR3 DNA follows: TGTGCCAGCAGTGAATTCGGGGGGAACTATGGCTACACCTTC.

This clonotype was seen more than once but under ten times. The chain carries TRBV10-3 and TRBJ1-1; no reliable D call. Trimming removed 8 bases from V and 4 bases from J, with 8 bases in between. This CDR3 region has 11 residues. Germline V gene lookup returns CDR1 ENHRY and CDR2 SYGVKD. The CDR3: CAIGQSTEAFF. In DNA, the CDR3 is TGTGCCATCGGGCAGTCCACTGAAGCTTTCTTT.

This clonotype occurred many times. CDR3 region: CASSSGFDEQYF. Here the CDR3 DNA reads TGTGCCAGCAGCTCCGGGTTTGACGAGCAGTACTTC. This sequence joins TRBV7-2 and TRBJ2-7; D call uncertain. The CDR3 is 12 amino acids. Germline-derived CDR1 and CDR2 are SGHTA and FQGNSA. The V gene lost 4 bases and the J gene lost 5 bases, with 9 bases spanning the gap.

The rearrangement uses TRBV4-1 and TRBJ1-1; 7 positions match TRBD1. Germline V CDR1 and CDR2: MGHRA, YSYEKL. Unmatched junction bases numbered 10, after V lost 1 base and J lost 5 bases. This CDR3 spans 16 amino acids. This CDR3 is CASSQGNRGAGTEAFF. The CDR3 DNA sequence: TGCGCCAGCAGCCAAGGAAACAGGGGCGCGGGTACTGAAGCTTTCTTT.